This T cell receptor beta chain comes out of a study of OX40 agonist ivuxolimab in advanced cancers. The method was immunoSEQ multiplex PCR; TCRdb's version includes in-frame clones alone and lacks a portion of them. The sample contains tens of thousands of clones, more than 75% of which appear only once. As concerns this clone: The antigen remains unidentified.

General study points: Mean expanded clone counts were higher in CD8+ than CD4+ T cells. With doses of 0.1-3.0 mg/kg, partial responders showed among the lowest clonal expansion.

Here the sequenced sample was CD4+ or CD8+ T cells sorted from blood, taken in a trial of the OX40 agonist ivuxolimab. This clonotype was obtained from an adult with an advanced solid tumor such as melanoma, head and neck, liver or kidney cancer.

CDR3 bases: TGTGCCAGCAGCGACAGGGCCGTAGGTGGAAACACCATATATTTT. It translates to CASSDRAVGGNTIYF. The genes are TRBV11-2 and TRBJ1-3; 7 positions match TRBD1. Germline V CDR1 and CDR2: SGHAT, FQNNGV. V trimming: 5 bases; J trimming: 3 bases; junction bases outside the gene matches: 7. CDR3 length: 15 amino acids. The full variable domain, rest sourced from reference TRBV11-2 and TRBJ1-3, is EAGVAQSPRYKIIEKRQSVAFWCNPISGHATLYWYQQILGQGPKLLIQFQNNGVVDDSQLPKDRFSAERLKGVDSTLKIQPAKLEDSAVYLCASSDRAVGGNTIYFGEGSWLTVV.